Below, 5 T cell receptor beta chains from the same sample are listed, as sequenced in a study of T-cell memory formation after mild COVID-19. TCRdb recomputed calls from the 5' RACE reads with MiXCR, one row per CDR3 protein. The table shows around 420,000 distinct CDR3 sequences, with about 24% occurring only once. Input material: PBMCs or a T cell subset sorted from them (not recorded which). These TCRs come from an adult woman who had mild COVID-19 (a few samples of this study predate the infection). Cell type and time point are not known.

The chain employs TRBV4-1 and TRBJ2-7, with D perhaps matching TRBD1 (6 bases). CDR1 is MGHRA and CDR2 is YSYEKL in the germline V gene. The ends were cut back, 0 bases at V and 0 bases at J, with 9 bases in the middle. The CDR3 is 15 residues long. This CDR3 reads CASSQEDRYSYEQYF. The CDR3 coding sequence is TGCGCCAGCAGCCAAGAAGACAGGTACTCCTACGAGCAGTACTTC.

This clonotype was counted between two and nine times. V gene TRBV10-3 combines with J gene TRBJ2-5, with D perhaps TRBD1 (5 bases). Germline V gene lookup returns CDR1 ENHRY and CDR2 SYGVKD. The V end was cut by 6 bases, the J end by 2 bases, with 10 bases between. The CDR3 is 13 residues long. The CDR3 is CAISQGRQETQYF. The CDR3 bases are TGTGCCATCAGCCAGGGTCGGCAAGAGACCCAGTACTTC.

This clonotype was counted between two and nine times. The rearrangement uses TRBV6-2 or TRBV6-3 and TRBJ1-5; the D is unclear. V dropped 7 bases and J dropped 6 bases, with 16 bases sitting between them. Per the germline V gene, CDR1 is MNHEY and CDR2 is SVGEGT. CDR3 length: 14 residues. CDR3 nucleotides: TGTGCCAGCACGATGGCGGGAGGCAGTCAGCCCCAGCATTTT. This encodes CASTMAGGSQPQHF.

This clonotype was detected many times. At one end the junction does not follow the germline gene, possibly because of a read error. V and J are TRBV7-9 and TRBJ2-3; TRBD2 matches 10 bases. CDR3 size: 15 residues. Germline V gives CDR1 SEHNR, CDR2 FQNEAQ (reference sequence). The CDR3 is CASSLSGGSTDTQYF. As DNA, the CDR3 is TGCGCCAGCAGCCTTAGCGGGGGGAGCACAGATACGCAGTATTTT.

This chain joins TRBV5-6 and TRBJ2-7; D unclear. Germline lookup yields CDR1 SGHDT and CDR2 YYEEEE. Between the trimmed V and J ends, which lost 4 bases and 7 bases, there was a span of 9 bases. This CDR3 region has 11 residues. The CDR3 DNA follows: TGTGCCAGCAGCACGCTTGTGGAGCAGTACTTC. Translated: CASSTLVEQYF.